This T cell receptor (beta chain) was sequenced for a study of T cell changes during pregnancy in multiple sclerosis (dated by TCRdb to between 2018 and 2021). About the full investigation: The study looked at changes in the T cell repertoire across pregnancy in women with multiple sclerosis.

The CDR3 has 16 amino acids, counting the end cysteine and phenylalanine. CDR3 DNA only is kept here, 48 bases in frame from base 1. V loses 0 bases at its end and J loses 5 bases; junction bases beyond the gene matches: 8. In the germline V gene, CDR1 corresponds to SGDLS and CDR2 to YYNGEE. In its sample, this clone was seen once. Its antigen remains undetermined. No quality values exist for individual bases; no much larger clone is one base distant. Library preparation employed the immunoSEQ multiplex PCR assay. In its TCRdb copy, this immuneACCESS table keeps in-frame sequences only and misses some clones. Where compared with another copy, unresolved V genes explain less than half of these, and the others have no known cause. This sample is represented by some 56,000 clones; over 80% of them were singletons. Approximately 0.69% of the sample rests with the top ten.

Recombination linked TRBV9 to TRBJ2-5; TRBD1 matches 9 bases in the middle. The sequences come from CD4+ T cells from peripheral blood mononuclear cells, collected after pregnancy. The sequence was obtained from a female donor with multiple sclerosis, enrolled in a pregnancy study. The CDR3 protein is CASSVGGTGLWETQYF. The nucleotide sequence is TGTGCCAGCAGCGTAGGAGGGACAGGGCTGTGGGAGACCCAGTACTTC.